This TCR beta chain was identified during a study of T cell repertoires in cytomegalovirus infection. Germline CDR1 and CDR2: SGHAT and FQNNGV. Trimming left V 4 bases short and J 0 bases short, with 7 bases between. This CDR3 is 15 amino acids long. This clonotype was seen a few times. The antigen remains undetermined. MiXCR was run by TCRdb on the reads, yielding one entry per CDR3 protein. Among 300,000 or so distinct CDR3 sequences listed, approximately 25% were seen once. This specimen consisted of cultured PBMCs, obtained from culture after CMV antigen stimulation. The clonotype comes from a human donor in good health (CMV status not recorded). Some clones in this sample may be carry-over from other donors' samples. The chain couples TRBV11-2 to TRBJ2-6; D possibly corresponds to TRBD2 (5 bases). The CDR3 sequence: CASSSAGSGANVLTF. In DNA form, the CDR3 reads TGTGCCAGCAGCTCTGCGGGCTCTGGGGCCAACGTCCTGACTTTC.